This T cell receptor (beta chain) was profiled in a study of cytomegalovirus exposure and HLA in healthy donors. The CDR3 consists of 19 residues. CDR1 MNHEY and CDR2 SMNVEV come from the germline V gene (reference sequence). J lost 3 bases, V lost 1 base, and 14 bases had no gene match. Primers: 60 Vbeta forward and 13 Jbeta reverse. Profiled with immunoSEQ multiplex PCR; TCRdb holds only in-frame clones, not every one. The sample data list 200,000 to 250,000 clones. What was sequenced was PBMCs. The clonotype was recovered from a woman in her twenties or thirties in good health and CMV-seropositive. This chain links TRBV27 with TRBJ2-1; 8 nucleotides match TRBD2. CDR3: CASSLFGYASGSRYNEQFF. CDR3 nucleotide sequence: TGTGCCAGCAGTTTATTTGGGTACGCCAGCGGGAGCCGCTACAATGAGCAGTTCTTC.